The 31 T cell receptor beta chains reported below all come from one sample, sequenced in a study of shared clonotypes between healthy human individuals. Clones were read by immunoSEQ multiplex PCR, and TCRdb kept only the in-frame ones, dropping some. The table lists 450,000 to 550,000 clones, around 74% of them singletons. The sample comprised PBMCs. The receptors derive from a woman aged 40 to 50 in good health. Some clones in this sample may be carry-over from other donors' samples.

For the CDR3, the DNA is TGTGCCAGCAGTGACAGGGGTGGGGGTTCGAGCTACGAGCAGTACTTC. This gives the protein CASSDRGGGSSYEQYF. The rearrangement joins TRBV28 to TRBJ2-7, with 8 bases that match TRBD1. The V gene end was trimmed by 5 bases and the J gene end by 3 bases; junction bases not matched to a gene: 12. Germline V lookup: CDR1 MDHEN, CDR2 SYDVKM. The CDR3 is made up of 16 amino acids.

Comment on this clone: The sample carries other DNA sequences with the same CDR3. V usage is TRBV7-9 and J usage is TRBJ2-2; D gene uncertain. CDR3 length: 14 amino acids. The V gene lost 4 bases and the J gene lost 4 bases, with 10 bases spanning the gap. Germline V gene data show CDR1 as SEHNR and CDR2 as FQNEAQ (reference sequence). Here the CDR3 DNA reads TGTGCCAGCAGCTCGACAAGGGTCACCGGGGAGCTGTTTTTT. Its translation is CASSSTRVTGELFF.

The rearrangement uses TRBV29-1 and TRBJ2-5; 8 nucleotides agree with TRBD2. Germline V gene lookup returns CDR1 SQVTM and CDR2 ANQGSEA. V gave up 4 bases and J gave up 6 bases; unmatched junction bases: 7. The CDR3 covers 13 residues. CDR3 amino acids: CSVGSSSGQTQYF. DNA of the CDR3: TGCAGCGTTGGGTCGTCTAGCGGGCAGACCCAGTACTTC.

The chain recombines TRBV6-5 with TRBJ2-1, with a tentative D call TRBD2 (6 bases). The CDR3 covers 16 residues. The germline V gene has CDR1 MNHEY and CDR2 SVGAGI. The V end lost 4 bases, the J end lost 4 bases, and 17 bases lay between the germline ends. The DNA of the CDR3 is TGTGCCAGCAGTTTATTAGCGGTACTCTCGTACAATGAGCAGTTCTTC. This sequence encodes CASSLLAVLSYNEQFF.

V is TRBV5-1 and J is TRBJ2-7; possibly TRBD1 for D (5 bases). Trimming cost V 4 bases and J 2 bases, with 13 bases left between them. This CDR3 spans 14 amino acids. Germline CDR1 and CDR2: SGHRS and YFSETQ. CDR3 DNA sequence: TGCGCCAGCAGCGAACAGGCCTACCCCTACGAGCAGTACTTC. It encodes CASSEQAYPYEQYF.

This chain joins TRBV28 and TRBJ1-5; 8 nucleotides align to TRBD1. The CDR3 totals 14 residues. V shed 6 bases and J 3 bases; nucleotides not matched to a gene: 4. In germline, CDR1 is MDHEN, CDR2 SYDVKM. The CDR3 sequence is CASRRTGNNQPQHF. CDR3 nucleotide sequence: TGTGCCAGCAGACGGACAGGGAACAATCAGCCCCAGCATTTT.

This clone was recorded many times. The chain uses TRBV5-1 and TRBJ1-5, with D possibly matching TRBD1 (5 bases). Trimming cost V 4 bases and J 4 bases, with 12 bases left between them. The CDR3 covers 14 residues. Germline loops: CDR1 SGHRS, CDR2 YFSETQ. The CDR3 protein is CASSTGTTNQPQHF. The CDR3 DNA sequence: TGCGCCAGCAGCACCGGGACTACTAATCAGCCCCAGCATTTT.

V gene TRBV5-4 combines with J gene TRBJ1-4, with a tentative D call TRBD1 (6 bases). The V end was cut by 0 bases, the J end by 6 bases, with 18 bases between. This CDR3 region has 17 residues. The germline V gene encodes CDR1 SGHNT and CDR2 YYREEE (reference sequence). The CDR3 DNA is TGTGCCAGCAGCTTGGCCGGCCATAGGGGGGGAGATGAAAAACTGTTTTTT. It is translated as CASSLAGHRGGDEKLFF.

This clone has only one observation. The genes are TRBV11-1 and TRBJ2-2; D not certain. V was shortened by 5 bases and J by 7 bases, with 20 bases between the two germline ends. The CDR3 has 16 amino acids. CDR1 is SGHAT, CDR2 FQDESV, per germline (reference sequence). CDR3 nucleotides: TGTGCCAGCAGCCCCTCATGGACGAGCCCCAGCGGGGAGCTGTTTTTT. Amino acids: CASSPSWTSPSGELFF.

The chain links TRBV10-3 to TRBJ2-2; D gene uncertain. V gave up 10 bases and J gave up 4 bases, with 16 bases separating them. The CDR3 is 14 residues long. Germline V gene lookup returns CDR1 ENHRY and CDR2 SYGVKD. CDR3 protein: CATMGTASTGELFF. The CDR3 bases are TGTGCCACCATGGGAACGGCGAGCACCGGGGAGCTGTTTTTT.

The rearrangement uses TRBV7-2 and TRBJ2-7; D is unclear. This CDR3 is built from 15 residues. V shed 1 base and J shed 0 bases, with 10 bases lying between them. Germline CDR1 and CDR2: SGHTA and FQGNSA. The CDR3 region is CASSLGVGSSYEQYF. DNA of the CDR3: TGTGCCAGCAGCTTAGGGGTTGGGTCCTCCTACGAGCAGTACTTC.

In its sample, this clone was seen a few times. This chain links TRBV4-2 with TRBJ2-1; TRBD2 agrees at 14 bases. CDR3 length: 16 amino acids. Unmatched junction bases numbered 6, after V lost 2 bases and J lost 9 bases. The germline gives CDR1 LGHNA, CDR2 YNFKEQ. The CDR3: CASSQPGTSGSVEQFF. DNA of the CDR3: TGTGCCAGCAGCCAACCCGGGACTAGCGGGAGTGTTGAGCAGTTCTTC.

V usage is TRBV28 and J usage is TRBJ1-3, with D maybe TRBD1 (5 bases). The CDR3 is made up of 14 amino acids. The germline V gene has CDR1 MDHEN and CDR2 SYDVKM. V was trimmed by 6 bases and J by 7 bases, leaving 16 bases between them. As DNA, the CDR3 is TGTGCCAGCAGCTCCGGGACCTTAAGTAACACCATATATTTT. Translating gives CASSSGTLSNTIYF.

V gene TRBV5-1 combines with J gene TRBJ2-5; D remains unclear. The CDR3 totals 13 residues. CDR1 is SGHRS and CDR2 is YFSETQ in the germline V gene. Trimming removed 4 bases from V and 4 bases from J, with 11 bases in between. Here the CDR3 reads CASSPGRLETQYF. The CDR3 DNA is TGCGCCAGCAGCCCTGGTAGGCTAGAGACCCAGTACTTC.

This clone was counted only a few times. Other DNA sequences in this specimen translate into the identical CDR3. This chain uses TRBV27 with TRBJ1-1; D might be TRBD1 (5 bases). Germline assignment: CDR1 MNHEY and CDR2 SMNVEV (reference sequence). V lost 0 bases and J 0 bases, leaving 8 bases between the germline ends. The CDR3 has 15 residues. CDR3 nucleotides: TGTGCCAGCAGTTTATCGGGGGGGGTGAACACTGAAGCTTTCTTT. It specifies CASSLSGGVNTEAFF.

The chain carries TRBV9 and TRBJ1-5, with 8 bases matching TRBD1. This CDR3 is 13 amino acids long. Germline lookup yields CDR1 SGDLS and CDR2 YYNGEE. The trim removed 9 bases at V and 2 bases at J, leaving 4 bases unmatched. The CDR3 nucleotides read TGTGCCACCAAACAGGGGGGCAATCAGCCCCAGCATTTT. Its protein is CATKQGGNQPQHF.

The rearrangement links TRBV15 to TRBJ2-5; 12 bases agree with TRBD2. Germline lookup yields CDR1 LNHNV and CDR2 YYDKDF (reference sequence). V trimming: 0 bases; J trimming: 5 bases; junction bases outside the gene matches: 7. The CDR3 sequence is 17 residues long. The CDR3 here is CATSRDPGLAGGETQYF. In nucleotides, the CDR3 is TGTGCCACCAGCAGAGATCCGGGACTAGCGGGTGGGGAGACCCAGTACTTC.

The chain employs TRBV4-3 and TRBJ2-1, with TRBD1 identical over 7 bases. This CDR3 is 14 amino acids long. V trimming: 5 bases; J trimming: 2 bases; junction bases outside the gene matches: 3. Germline CDR1 is LGHNA and CDR2 is YSLEER. The CDR3 sequence is CASSGGQPYNEQFF. The CDR3 DNA reads TGCGCCAGCAGCGGGGGACAGCCCTACAATGAGCAGTTCTTC.

The chain uses TRBV25-1 and TRBJ2-7; D gene ambiguous. The CDR3 sequence is 13 residues long. Germline lookup yields CDR1 MGHDK and CDR2 SYGVNS. The V gene lost 6 bases and the J gene lost 5 bases, with 14 bases spanning the gap. CDR3 region: CASRKTSAHEQYF. The CDR3 nucleotides are TGTGCCAGCAGAAAGACATCGGCCCACGAGCAGTACTTC.

The chain couples TRBV5-6 to TRBJ1-1, with D unresolved. Per germline, CDR1 SGHDT and CDR2 YYEEEE. The CDR3 loop spans 15 amino acids. V gave up 5 bases and J gave up 0 bases, with 14 bases separating them. CDR3 residues: CASSQTTNMNTEAFF. As DNA, the CDR3 is TGTGCCAGCAGTCAAACGACAAATATGAACACTGAAGCTTTCTTT. The full variable domain, with the rest looked up from reference TRBV5-6 and TRBJ1-1, is DAGVTQSPTHLIKTRGQQVTLRCSPKSGHDTVSWYQQALGQGPQFIFQYYEEEERQRGNFPDRFSGHQFPNYSSELNVNALLLGDSALYLCASSQTTNMNTEAFFGQGTRLTVV.

Concerning this clone: A single base is all that separates this from a far larger clone, so a read error is likely. Additional DNA sequences in this sample encode the identical CDR3. J is TRBJ2-5 and V is TRBV6-5; D might be TRBD1 or TRBD2, each matching 5 bases. This CDR3 contains 14 residues. Germline lookup yields CDR1 MNHEY and CDR2 SVGAGI. V gave up 6 bases and J gave up 5 bases, with 16 bases separating them. CDR3 in DNA: TGTGCCAGCAGCCCAAGTGAGGGGAAGGAGACCCAGTACTTC. It codes for CASSPSEGKETQYF.

This clone occurred a few times. CDR3 bases: TGTGCCAGCAGTTTACGGGGGGCAGGGTGGAGAGCCCAGCATTTT. Protein product: CASSLRGAGWRAQHF. This rearrangement joins TRBV28 to TRBJ1-5, with D tentatively TRBD1 (6 bases). Germline V gene sequence: CDR1 MDHEN, CDR2 SYDVKM. There are 15 residues in the CDR3. Trimming shortened V by 2 bases and J by 11 bases, and 19 bases separated the two germline ends.

The chain combines TRBV5-1 with TRBJ2-5; 7 bases agree with TRBD2. The CDR3 consists of 15 residues. Germline V CDR1 and CDR2: SGHRS, YFSETQ. The trim removed 0 bases at V and 5 bases at J, leaving 7 bases unmatched. The CDR3 here is CASSLAGGSGETQYF. The CDR3 region has the DNA TGCGCCAGCAGCTTGGCGGGAGGATCTGGGGAGACCCAGTACTTC.

The chain recombines TRBV27 with TRBJ2-7; 7 bases line up with TRBD1. The CDR3 consists of 12 residues. After removal of 8 bases from V and 3 bases from J, the junction contained 4 bases not matched to a gene. CDR1 MNHEY and CDR2 SMNVEV come from the germline V gene (reference sequence). CDR3 sequence: CASWDSGYEQYF. The CDR3 bases are TGTGCCAGCTGGGACAGCGGCTACGAGCAGTACTTC.

The chain uses TRBV7-2 and TRBJ1-5; D is ambiguous. V was shortened by 1 base and J by 0 bases, with 10 bases between the two germline ends. Germline assignment: CDR1 SGHTA and CDR2 FQGNSA. This CDR3 comprises 16 residues. CDR3: CASSLGSGYSNQPQHF. In DNA, the CDR3 is TGTGCCAGCAGCTTAGGGTCGGGGTATAGCAATCAGCCCCAGCATTTT.

The chain carries TRBV29-1 and TRBJ2-7; no clear D. In germline, CDR1 is SQVTM, CDR2 ANQGSEA. The CDR3 is made up of 12 amino acids. Trimming removed 3 bases at V and 3 bases at J, with 9 bases between. CDR3 sequence: CSVDVSGYEQYF. The CDR3 DNA reads TGCAGCGTTGACGTATCAGGCTACGAGCAGTACTTC.

At least ten counts were recorded for this clone. The CDR3 DNA is TGTGCCAGCAGTGCTCTGCGGGGCCAAGAGACCCAGTACTTC. It is translated as CASSALRGQETQYF. The V gene is TRBV6-1, the J gene TRBJ2-5; a possible D gene is TRBD2 (6 bases). V was clipped by 4 bases and J by 1 base, with 10 bases between them. The CDR3 covers 14 residues. Germline V gives CDR1 MNHNS, CDR2 SASEGT.

Here the CDR3 reads CASSIGPTDTQYF. CDR3 bases: TGTGCCAGCAGCATAGGACCCACAGATACGCAGTATTTT. This rearrangement joins TRBV5-6 to TRBJ2-3, with D unresolved. Deletions cut 4 bases from V and 2 bases from J, with 8 bases between. The CDR3 length is 13 residues. Germline CDR1 reads SGHDT; CDR2 reads YYEEEE.

The table lists this clone with a few counts. The rearrangement joins TRBV30 to TRBJ2-7; 8 bases align to TRBD2. The CDR3 length is 16 residues. Germline V gene lookup returns CDR1 GTSNPN and CDR2 SVGIG (reference sequence). V was pared by 3 bases and J by 2 bases, with 12 bases of the junction left unmatched. CDR3 amino acids: CAWSPFLAGGPYEQYF. The CDR3 nucleotides are TGTGCCTGGAGCCCATTTTTGGCGGGAGGTCCCTACGAGCAGTACTTC.

This sequence joins TRBV6-6 and TRBJ2-7; D gene unclear. V lost 0 bases and J lost 5, with 11 bases in between. The CDR3 totals 14 residues. CDR1 MNHNY and CDR2 SVGAGI come from the germline V gene (reference sequence). DNA for the CDR3: TGTGCCAGCAGTTACTCAGCCAGCACCCACGAGCAGTACTTC. Amino acids: CASSYSASTHEQYF.

The chain uses TRBV5-4 and TRBJ2-7; no clear D. The CDR3 is made up of 16 amino acids. Trimming shortened V by 4 bases and J by 2 bases, and 19 bases separated the two germline ends. Germline V gene sequence: CDR1 SGHNT, CDR2 YYREEE (reference sequence). The CDR3 DNA reads as TGTGCCAGCAGCCTGGAAAGGAGAAGCAACACCTACGAGCAGTACTTC. It is translated as CASSLERRSNTYEQYF.